The TCR beta chain described here comes from a study of T cells expressing NK-cell markers. Study-level information: Sorted CD3+CD56+NKG2C+, CD3+CD56+NKG2C- and CD3+CD56-NKG2C+ T cells supplied TCR beta repertoires. Sequenced donors, eight in total, included seven who were HCMV-seropositive and one who was seronegative.

About this clonotype: The antigen remains undetermined.

In generating TCR beta cDNA, 5'RACE template switching with UMIs was used. TCRdb reprocessed the 5' RACE reads, with one entry per CDR3 protein and no DNA. The sample table includes about 460,000 distinct CDR3 sequences. Findings and limits, study-wide: Topping the CD3+CD56-NKG2C+ fraction as well were these clonotypes, in a handful of donors.

This CDR3 region has 14 residues. From germline, CDR1 is MNHEY and CDR2 SVGAGI. The rearrangement joins TRBV6-5 to TRBJ2-5; TCRdb proposes TRBD1, but this gene call is untestable without DNA. This TCR came from a woman in her forties or fifties in good health. Sequencing was performed on blood T cells: a sorted CD56 or NKG2C T cell subset, CD4+ or CD8+ T cells, or bulk PBMC T cells (not recorded which). The CDR3 spells CASSDRPTQETQYF.